The 22 T cell receptor beta chains given below trace back to one sample, sequenced in a study of Graves' ophthalmopathy and Graves' hyperthyroidism. As the template, RNA transcripts were used to amplify TCR beta CDR3 regions. Second-round multiplex PCR followed a first-round RT-PCR using HTBI primers. TCRdb itself ran the multiplex PCR reads through MiXCR, one entry per CDR3 protein. The data contain about 640,000 distinct CDR3 sequences, roughly 41% of them seen just once; the ten biggest clones take up more than 3%. Sequenced input: peripheral blood. These receptors all stem from an adult man with Graves' ophthalmopathy.

This clonotype was recorded a few times. The J gene is TRBJ2-7, the V gene TRBV7-2; D may be TRBD2 (6 bases). The germline gives CDR1 SGHTA, CDR2 FQGNSA. The V end lost 5 bases, the J end lost 0 bases, and 14 bases lay between the germline ends. This CDR3 region has 15 residues. The CDR3 loop is CASSQDGGPSYEQYF. In DNA, the CDR3 is TGTGCCAGCAGCCAAGACGGGGGTCCCTCCTACGAGCAGTACTTC.

At least ten counts were recorded for this clonotype. The chain uses TRBV2 and TRBJ1-1; 9 nucleotides agree with TRBD1. CDR3 length: 15 residues. Germline CDR1 SNHLY, CDR2 FYNNEI. The J segment lost 4 bases and the V segment lost 6 bases, leaving 9 bases of the junction unmatched. The CDR3 bases are TGTGCCAGCAGCTCTATCGGGACAGGGAGCACTGAAGCTTTCTTT. Its protein product is CASSSIGTGSTEAFF.

The gene calls are TRBV15 and TRBJ2-5; D possibly corresponds to TRBD2 (6 bases). CDR3 length equals 15 residues. Germline lookup yields CDR1 LNHNV and CDR2 YYDKDF (reference sequence). V was clipped by 3 bases and J by 3 bases, with 14 bases between them. The CDR3: CATSRGGRSKETQYF. DNA of the CDR3: TGTGCCACCAGCAGGGGGGGTCGTAGTAAAGAGACCCAGTACTTC.

Ten or more counts support this clonotype. The gene calls are TRBV2 and TRBJ1-6, with D maybe TRBD1 (6 bases). The CDR3 is 14 residues long. Germline assignment: CDR1 SNHLY and CDR2 FYNNEI. The ends were cut back, 6 bases at V and 11 bases at J, with 17 bases in the middle. This CDR3 reads CASRRGTDYTPLHF. CDR3 DNA: TGTGCCAGCAGAAGGGGGACGGACTACACACCCCTCCACTTT.

This rearrangement joins TRBV7-8 to TRBJ2-2; tentatively, D is TRBD1 or TRBD2 (5 bases each). The CDR3 runs to 15 residues. Trimming took off 1 base at V and 7 bases at J, with 13 bases between the two ends. Germline V lookup: CDR1 SGHVS, CDR2 FQNEAQ. For the CDR3, the DNA is TGTGCCAGCAGCTTAGAGGGGCCGGGGAACGGGGAGCTGTTTTTT. It encodes CASSLEGPGNGELFF.

This clonotype was recorded at least ten times. This chain uses TRBV7-7 with TRBJ2-2; 7 bases map to TRBD2. J lost 6 bases, V lost 5 bases, and 3 bases had no gene match. From germline, CDR1 is SSHAT and CDR2 FNYEAQ (reference sequence). The CDR3 has 13 residues. The CDR3 loop reads CASSQRGAGELFF. The CDR3 region has the DNA TGTGCCAGCAGCCAACGGGGGGCCGGGGAGCTGTTTTTT.

This clonotype was seen ten or more times. In DNA form, the CDR3 reads TGCGCCAGCAGCCAAGAAAGGCCAGAGACCCAGTACTTC. It encodes CASSQERPETQYF. The rearrangement links TRBV4-1 to TRBJ2-5; D not certain. V lost 0 bases to trimming and J lost 4 bases, with 6 bases between them. From germline, CDR1 is MGHRA and CDR2 YSYEKL. This CDR3 is 13 amino acids long.

About this clonotype itself: It may be a read error: a sequence one base away is much more abundant. This rearrangement joins TRBV20-1 to TRBJ2-7; D perhaps matches TRBD1 (5 bases). Trimming stripped 5 bases from V and 3 bases from J, with 8 bases between. The germline V gene encodes CDR1 DFQATT and CDR2 SNEGSKA (reference sequence). CDR3 length equals 11 residues. The CDR3 nucleotides read TGCAGTGCTGCAGGGTACTACGAGCAGTACTTC. This sequence encodes CSAAGYYEQYF.

This clonotype has just a few counts. The chain employs TRBV20-1 and TRBJ2-7; 9 positions agree with TRBD2. Looked up from germline, CDR1 is DFQATT and CDR2 is SNEGSKA (reference sequence). The CDR3 covers 15 residues. V was clipped by 0 bases and J by 2 bases; unmatched bases: 5. This CDR3 is CSARDGAGGPYEQYF. CDR3 bases: TGCAGTGCTAGAGATGGGGCGGGGGGGCCCTACGAGCAGTACTTC.

This clonotype appeared a single time. This sequence may be a read error, since a much larger clone differs from it by one base. The J gene is TRBJ1-2, the V gene TRBV7-2; weak D call: TRBD1 (5 bases). The germline V gene encodes CDR1 SGHTA and CDR2 FQGNSA. The length of the CDR3 is 15 residues. CDR3 region: CASSPGTAASYGHTF. As DNA, the CDR3 is TGTGCCAGCAGCCCTGGGACGGCCGCGAGCTATGGCCACACCTTC.

The genes are TRBV19 and TRBJ2-6; 8 bases are shared with TRBD2. The V gene's germline CDR1 is LNHDA and CDR2 SQIVND (reference sequence). This CDR3 has 18 residues. J gave up 0 bases and V 2 bases, and 6 bases lay outside the gene matches. CDR3 sequence (DNA): TGTGCCAGTAGTATATGGAGCGGGAGCCCCTCTGGGGCCAACGTCCTGACTTTC. This sequence encodes CASSIWSGSPSGANVLTF.

This clonotype was seen ten or more times. V and J are TRBV20-1 and TRBJ2-7, with D perhaps matching TRBD1 (5 bases). Trimming left V 6 bases short and J 0 bases short, with 9 bases between. The CDR3 sequence is 12 residues long. Germline V gives CDR1 DFQATT, CDR2 SNEGSKA (reference sequence). The CDR3 sequence: CSALTDSYEQYF. For the CDR3, the DNA is TGCAGTGCCCTGACAGACTCCTACGAGCAGTACTTC.

The chain combines TRBV15 with TRBJ2-6; possibly TRBD1 for D (5 bases). This CDR3 region has 14 residues. Looked up from germline, CDR1 is LNHNV and CDR2 is YYDKDF (reference sequence). The ends were cut back, 1 base at V and 4 bases at J, with 5 bases in the middle. The CDR3: CATSRGQGANVLTF. CDR3 nucleotide sequence: TGTGCCACCAGCAGAGGACAGGGGGCCAACGTCCTGACTTTC.

The genes are TRBV10-3 and TRBJ2-5; 7 bases are a match to TRBD1. The CDR3 has 14 amino acids. Trimming removed 7 bases from V and 5 bases from J; junction bases left unmatched: 10. The germline V gene has CDR1 ENHRY and CDR2 SYGVKD. CDR3 in DNA: TGTGCCATCAAACAGGAGACAGGGACGGAGACCCAGTACTTC. This codes for CAIKQETGTETQYF.

This chain joins TRBV7-2 and TRBJ1-1; no clear D. CDR1 and CDR2 (germline): SGHTA, FQGNSA. CDR3 length equals 17 residues. V lost 0 bases and J lost 7, with 21 bases in between. The chain's CDR3 is CASSLAQWVTEGNEAFF. CDR3 nucleotide sequence: TGTGCCAGCAGCTTAGCGCAGTGGGTAACAGAAGGGAATGAAGCTTTCTTT.

The chain carries TRBV7-2 and TRBJ2-5; 16 bases map to TRBD2. J gave up 9 bases and V 4 bases, and 5 bases lay outside the gene matches. Looked up from germline, CDR1 is SGHTA and CDR2 is FQGNSA. The CDR3 is 15 amino acids. In nucleotides, the CDR3 is TGTGCCAGCAGCTCGGAGGGGACTAGCGGGAGGGCCCAGTACTTC. Its translation: CASSSEGTSGRAQYF. Full variable domain (outside the CDR3, taken from reference TRBV7-2 and TRBJ2-5): GAGVSQSPSNKVTEKGKDVELRCDPISGHTALYWYRQSLGQGLEFLIYFQGNSAPDKSGLPSDRFSAERTGGSVSTLTIQRTQQEDSAVYLCASSSEGTSGRAQYFGPGTRLLVL.

The CDR3 protein is CASSLAPGGYTF. The CDR3 DNA reads as TGCGCCAGCAGCTTGGCCCCGGGTGGCTACACCTTC. V gene TRBV5-1 combines with J gene TRBJ1-2, with D uncertain. Germline-derived CDR1 and CDR2 are SGHRS and YFSETQ. V was shortened by 0 bases and J by 7 bases, with 7 bases between the two germline ends. CDR3 length equals 12 residues.

In its sample, this clonotype was seen many times. The rearrangement uses TRBV2 and TRBJ1-2; D not certain. The germline V and J ends were trimmed by 7 bases and 4 bases, with 13 bases remaining between them. This CDR3 has 13 amino acids. Germline lookup yields CDR1 SNHLY and CDR2 FYNNEI. The CDR3 DNA sequence: TGTGCCAGCACCGAACGACGGGCCTATGGCTACACCTTC. Amino acids: CASTERRAYGYTF. Looking up the rest from reference TRBV2 and TRBJ1-2 gives the full variable domain: EPEVTQTPSHQVTQMGQEVILRCVPISNHLYFYWYRQILGQKVEFLVSFYNNEISEKSEIFDDQFSVERPDGSNFTLKIRSTKLEDSAMYFCASTERRAYGYTFGSGTRLTVV.

In its sample, this clonotype was seen many times. The genes are TRBV12-3 or TRBV12-4 and TRBJ1-6, with 9 bases that match TRBD1. Germline trimming cut 3 bases from V and 11 bases from J; bases unmatched to any gene: 5. The CDR3 extends over 14 amino acids. CDR3 protein: CASSLGDRVAPLHF. CDR3 nucleotide sequence: TGTGCCAGCAGTTTGGGGGACAGGGTTGCACCCCTCCACTTT.

This clonotype showed up just a few times. This chain joins TRBV20-1 and TRBJ1-3, with a tentative D call TRBD1 (6 bases). V was trimmed by 2 bases and J by 2 bases, leaving 16 bases between them. CDR1 is DFQATT and CDR2 is SNEGSKA in the germline V gene (reference sequence). The CDR3 spans 16 residues. The CDR3 region has the DNA TGCAGTGCTAGATACCCACAGGGTTTTCCTGGAAACACCATATATTTT. Translated: CSARYPQGFPGNTIYF.

This clonotype showed up just once. The J gene is TRBJ1-5, the V gene TRBV9; weak D call: TRBD1 (5 bases). CDR1 and CDR2 from the germline V gene are SGDLS and YYNGEE. The V end was cut by 3 bases, the J end by 9 bases, with 16 bases between. The CDR3 loop spans 14 amino acids. The CDR3, as DNA: TGTGCCAGCAGCGCACCCGAGCGGGACGGGCCCCAGCATTTT. Amino acids: CASSAPERDGPQHF.

In its sample, this clonotype was seen many times. The chain uses TRBV7-9 and TRBJ1-1, with D possibly being TRBD1 (5 bases). The CDR3 is 15 residues long. V was clipped by 6 bases and J by 5 bases, with 19 bases between them. Germline CDR1 is SEHNR and CDR2 is FQNEAQ (reference sequence). The CDR3 region is CASSPRPGAHTEAFF. Written as DNA, the CDR3 is TGTGCCAGCAGTCCAAGGCCCGGGGCGCATACTGAAGCTTTCTTT.